A single sample is the source of the 30 T cell receptor beta chains below, sequenced in a study of sequential checkpoint blockade in melanoma. Stated treatment: randomized to nivolumab then ipilimumab (arm A) or the reverse (arm B). Profiling relied on immunoSEQ multiplex PCR, and the TCRdb table lists in-frame clones only, not all of them. This repertoire shows about 9,900 clones, around 70% found once; its top ten account for nearly 25%. The sample in question was CD8+ T cells sorted from blood (inferred from file names), obtained from a patient given nivolumab and ipilimumab in sequence. These receptors were collected from a human donor with melanoma.

The rearrangement uses TRBV5-6 and TRBJ1-5, with 7 bases that match TRBD1. This CDR3 region has 15 residues. Per the germline V gene, CDR1 is SGHDT and CDR2 is YYEEEE. V lost 4 bases, J lost 2 bases, and 6 bases stayed unmatched. The CDR3 nucleotides read TGTGCCAGCAGCACCCGGGACAGAGGCAATCAGCCCCAGCATTTT. Encoded protein: CASSTRDRGNQPQHF.

This clone was counted only a few times. V usage is TRBV29-1 and J usage is TRBJ2-7; perhaps TRBD2 as D (5 bases). In germline, CDR1 is SQVTM, CDR2 ANQGSEA. The V end lost 1 base, the J end lost 7 bases, and 11 bases lay between the germline ends. This CDR3 has 12 amino acids. DNA for the CDR3: TGCAGCGTTGAAGGTGGCGGGTGGGAGCAGTACTTC. Amino acid sequence: CSVEGGGWEQYF.

The rearrangement joins TRBV6-1 to TRBJ2-1; D uncertain. The germline V and J ends were trimmed by 1 base and 2 bases, with 9 bases remaining between them. CDR3 length equals 15 residues. CDR1 MNHNS and CDR2 SASEGT come from the germline V gene. CDR3 nucleotides: TGTGCCAGCAGTGAAGGAACACATACCTACAATGAGCAGTTCTTC. It yields the protein CASSEGTHTYNEQFF.

This rearrangement joins TRBV29-1 to TRBJ2-7; 8 bases are a match to TRBD1. CDR1 is SQVTM, CDR2 ANQGSEA, per germline. The CDR3 length is 14 residues. V trimming: 6 bases; J trimming: 4 bases; junction bases outside the gene matches: 11. DNA for the CDR3: TGCAGCGTCACCCCAGCAGGGGGCATTTACGAGCAGTACTTC. Translating gives CSVTPAGGIYEQYF.

Only one count was recorded for this clone. The chain joins TRBV6-5 to TRBJ2-7; D possibly corresponds to TRBD1 (5 bases). The V and J ends lost 0 bases and 3 bases respectively, with 15 bases between them. Germline loops: CDR1 MNHEY, CDR2 SVGAGI. The CDR3 covers 16 residues. This chain's CDR3 is CASSYSKTEMGYEQYF. As DNA, the CDR3 is TGTGCCAGCAGTTACTCGAAGACAGAAATGGGCTACGAGCAGTACTTC.

The J gene is TRBJ2-1, the V gene TRBV2; TRBD2 agrees at 10 bases. The CDR3 runs 18 residues. The germline gives CDR1 SNHLY, CDR2 FYNNEI. Trimming cost V 7 bases and J 3 bases; bases outside gene matches: 15. In DNA, the CDR3 is TGTGCCAGCACCCCGCGAAGCGGGAGGGCCCCTCTCTACAATGAGCAGTTCTTC. Its protein product is CASTPRSGRAPLYNEQFF.

The J gene is TRBJ2-7, the V gene TRBV6-6, with TRBD2 matching 9 bases. CDR3 size: 16 residues. In germline, CDR1 is MNHNY, CDR2 SVGAGI (reference sequence). V shed 0 bases and J 5 bases; nucleotides not matched to a gene: 8. DNA of the CDR3: TGTGCCAGCAGTTACTCGATGGGACTAGCAGGGGACGAGCAGTACTTC. It yields the protein CASSYSMGLAGDEQYF.

The V gene is TRBV6-6, the J gene TRBJ1-2, with D possibly matching TRBD1 (6 bases). In germline, CDR1 is MNHNY, CDR2 SVGAGI (reference sequence). Deletions cut 0 bases from V and 6 bases from J, with 11 bases between. The CDR3 is made up of 14 amino acids. The CDR3 protein is CASSYSGRGNGYTF. The CDR3 DNA reads TGTGCCAGCAGTTACTCCGGTAGGGGGAATGGCTACACCTTC.

The chain recombines TRBV19 with TRBJ1-1; tentative D call: TRBD1 (6 bases). Germline V gene lookup returns CDR1 LNHDA and CDR2 SQIVND (reference sequence). The CDR3 loop spans 13 amino acids. The V gene lost 3 bases and the J gene lost 5 bases, with 10 bases spanning the gap. The CDR3 sequence: CASSIGGWTEAFF. In nucleotides, the CDR3 is TGTGCCAGTAGTATTGGGGGCTGGACTGAAGCTTTCTTT.

The chain has TRBV4-1 and TRBJ2-1; 16 positions agree with TRBD2. This CDR3 comprises 17 residues. Germline V gene data show CDR1 as MGHRA and CDR2 as YSYEKL. The V and J ends lost 3 bases and 7 bases, in that order; junction bases with no gene match: 6. Here the CDR3 DNA reads TGCGCCAGCAGCCACTTCACGGGACTAGCGGGGGGGAATGAGCAGTTCTTC. Protein: CASSHFTGLAGGNEQFF.

This chain uses TRBV19 with TRBJ2-7, with 9 bases identical to TRBD1. CDR1 and CDR2 from the germline V gene are LNHDA and SQIVND (reference sequence). The CDR3 runs 15 residues. The ends lost 3 bases at V and 5 bases at J; junction bases unmatched: 8. This CDR3 is CASSIVGQGSHEQYF. The CDR3 DNA reads TGTGCCAGTAGTATTGTGGGACAGGGAAGTCACGAGCAGTACTTC.

The V and J genes are TRBV4-2 and TRBJ2-3, with 9 bases matching TRBD2. The CDR3 totals 16 residues. The trim removed 3 bases at V and 4 bases at J, leaving 8 bases unmatched. Germline V gene data show CDR1 as LGHNA and CDR2 as YNFKEQ. CDR3 DNA sequence: TGTGCCAGCAGCCAGGCGGGGGGGCAGGGATCAGATACGCAGTATTTT. Its translation: CASSQAGGQGSDTQYF.

The rearrangement joins TRBV5-4 to TRBJ2-2, with TRBD2 identical over 11 bases. Per germline, CDR1 SGHNT and CDR2 YYREEE (reference sequence). The CDR3 length is 17 residues. Unmatched junction bases numbered 3, after V lost 2 bases and J lost 0 bases. The CDR3 DNA sequence: TGTGCCAGCAGCTTATCTAGCGGGGGGACGAACACCGGGGAGCTGTTTTTT. It codes for CASSLSSGGTNTGELFF.

This clone showed up just a few times. J is TRBJ1-5 and V is TRBV7-8; TRBD1 aligns across 7 bases. In germline, CDR1 is SGHVS, CDR2 FQNEAQ. CDR3 length equals 18 residues. The V gene end was trimmed by 1 base and the J gene end by 6 bases; junction bases not matched to a gene: 15. The CDR3 coding sequence is TGTGCCAGCAGCTTAGGGTCCGTCTTCCGGGACAGCCCTCAGCCCCAGCATTTT. Residues: CASSLGSVFRDSPQPQHF. Filled out from reference TRBV7-8 and TRBJ1-5, the complete variable domain reads GAGVSQSPRYKVAKRGQDVALRCDPISGHVSLFWYQQALGQGPEFLTYFQNEAQLDKSGLPSDRFFAERPEGSVSTLKIQRTQQEDSAVYLCASSLGSVFRDSPQPQHFGDGTRLSIL.

This chain joins TRBV7-2 and TRBJ2-3; 7 bases agree with TRBD1. The ends lost 6 bases at V and 5 bases at J; junction bases unmatched: 5. This CDR3 is built from 13 residues. Germline lookup yields CDR1 SGHTA and CDR2 FQGNSA. CDR3 in DNA: TGTGCCAGCAGAGTAACAGGGGTAGATACGCAGTATTTT. Translation: CASRVTGVDTQYF.

This clone turned up a few times. The gene calls are TRBV7-6 and TRBJ2-6, with D hard to call. The CDR3 is 16 amino acids. V lost 4 bases and J 3 bases, leaving 13 bases between the germline ends. Germline-derived CDR1 and CDR2 are SGHVS and FNYEAQ. This CDR3 reads CASSSTRRSGANVLTF. CDR3 DNA sequence: TGTGCCAGCAGCTCAACCAGGCGAAGTGGGGCCAACGTCCTGACTTTC.

The chain combines TRBV18 with TRBJ2-7; D perhaps matches TRBD2 (5 bases). The CDR3 has 16 amino acids. Germline V gene data show CDR1 as KGHSH and CDR2 as LQKENI. V lost 3 bases and J lost 0, with 15 bases in between. CDR3 DNA: TGTGCCAGCTCACCCCTTGTGGGAGACGACTCCTACGAGCAGTACTTC. Amino acids: CASSPLVGDDSYEQYF.

This sequence joins TRBV27 and TRBJ2-5; D may be TRBD2 (7 bases). This CDR3 is built from 14 residues. V lost 4 bases and J 7 bases, leaving 16 bases between the germline ends. The germline V gene encodes CDR1 MNHEY and CDR2 SMNVEV (reference sequence). CDR3 in amino acids: CASSWRGPDATQYF. The CDR3 DNA reads as TGTGCCAGCAGTTGGCGGGGGCCCGACGCGACCCAGTACTTC.

The chain recombines TRBV5-8 with TRBJ1-5, with D maybe TRBD1 (6 bases). Trimming pared 4 bases from V and 5 bases from J, leaving 13 bases between. The CDR3 totals 14 residues. Germline-derived CDR1 and CDR2 are SGHTS and YDEGEE. DNA of the CDR3: TGTGCCAGCAGCCACTTACAGGGATATCAGCCCCAGCATTTT. Amino acid sequence: CASSHLQGYQPQHF. The variable domain in full, with the rest retrieved from reference TRBV5-8 and TRBJ1-5, is EAGVTQSPTHLIKTRGQQATLRCSPISGHTSVYWYQQALGLGLQFLLWYDEGEERNRGNFPPRFSGRQFPNYSSELNVNALELEDSALYLCASSHLQGYQPQHFGDGTRLSIL.

The chain is built from TRBV4-3 and TRBJ2-3, with TRBD2 identical over 8 bases. V lost 6 bases and J lost 2; bases outside the gene matches: 4. The germline V gene encodes CDR1 LGHNA and CDR2 YSLEER. This CDR3 spans 14 amino acids. Written as DNA, the CDR3 is TGCGCCAGCAGACGGGGGGGGGACACAGATACGCAGTATTTT. Protein sequence: CASRRGGDTDTQYF.

J is TRBJ1-5 and V is TRBV15; the match to TRBD1 covers 7 bases. Trimming took 6 bases from V and 6 from J; bases not matched to a gene: 8. Germline V lookup: CDR1 LNHNV, CDR2 YYDKDF (reference sequence). This CDR3 has 14 amino acids. The CDR3 loop reads CATRGNRDSQPQHF. CDR3 sequence (DNA): TGTGCCACCAGGGGTAACAGGGACAGTCAGCCCCAGCATTTT.

The V call is TRBV4-3, the J call TRBJ2-5; D is unresolved. This CDR3 comprises 14 residues. From germline, CDR1 is LGHNA and CDR2 YSLEER. V lost 0 bases and J 2 bases, leaving 7 bases between the germline ends. The CDR3 bases are TGCGCCAGCAGCCAAGATAACAGTCAAGAGACCCAGTACTTC. Protein: CASSQDNSQETQYF.

This clone was counted a few times. This CDR3 is CASSWASPAYEQYF. In DNA form, the CDR3 reads TGTGCCAGCAGTTGGGCTTCTCCTGCCTACGAGCAGTACTTC. This sequence joins TRBV7-9 and TRBJ2-7; D not certain. From germline, CDR1 is SEHNR and CDR2 FQNEAQ (reference sequence). The V and J ends lost 6 bases and 2 bases respectively, with 14 bases between them. The CDR3 runs 14 residues.

This clone was detected once. The chain is built from TRBV5-4 and TRBJ2-5, with 11 positions matching TRBD2. With V trimmed by 0 bases and J by 7 bases, 8 bases remained unmatched. This CDR3 region has 16 residues. The germline V gene has CDR1 SGHNT and CDR2 YYREEE (reference sequence). The CDR3: CASSLVTSGTAGTQYF. In DNA, the CDR3 is TGTGCCAGCAGCTTGGTGACTAGCGGGACGGCGGGGACCCAGTACTTC.

The chain combines TRBV7-2 with TRBJ1-4; D possibly corresponds to TRBD1 (5 bases). Trimming removed 1 base from V and 8 bases from J, with 20 bases in between. The germline CDR1 and CDR2 sequences are SGHTA and FQGNSA. The CDR3 has 17 amino acids. CDR3 protein: CASSLGAGGGLLEKLFF. Here the CDR3 DNA reads TGTGCCAGCAGCTTAGGGGCTGGGGGGGGGTTGCTCGAAAAACTGTTTTTT.

There are a few counts of this clone. The chain couples TRBV6-5 to TRBJ1-2; weak D call: TRBD1 (6 bases). Per germline, CDR1 MNHEY and CDR2 SVGAGI. The CDR3 sequence is 13 residues long. Trimming removed 6 bases from V and 6 bases from J, with 14 bases in between. CDR3 in DNA: TGTGCCAGCAGCTCGACAGGTTTGGATGGCTACACCTTC. The encoded protein is CASSSTGLDGYTF.

The rearrangement uses TRBV13 and TRBJ1-2; 10 bases match TRBD1. The V segment lost 5 bases and the J segment 0 bases; nucleotides outside the gene matches: 6. CDR1 PRHDT and CDR2 FYEKMQ come from the germline V gene (reference sequence). The length of the CDR3 is 16 residues. The CDR3 DNA reads TGTGCCAGCAGCCCGGGACAGGGGCCTACTAACTATGGCTACACCTTC. As protein: CASSPGQGPTNYGYTF.

The chain has TRBV27 and TRBJ1-6; no definite D call. The CDR3 spans 12 residues. The germline V gene encodes CDR1 MNHEY and CDR2 SMNVEV (reference sequence). V gave up 7 bases and J gave up 9 bases, with 10 bases separating them. The CDR3 protein is CASTHPGSPLHF. In DNA form, the CDR3 reads TGTGCCAGCACCCATCCGGGTTCACCCCTCCACTTT.

The chain is built from TRBV10-3 and TRBJ2-7; TRBD2 matches 10 bases. This CDR3 is 15 amino acids long. V was clipped by 10 bases and J by 2 bases; unmatched bases: 11. Germline V gene lookup returns CDR1 ENHRY and CDR2 SYGVKD. As DNA, the CDR3 is TGTGCCACAGGCATAGCGGGGGGTCGTGCCTACGAGCAGTACTTC. The encoded protein is CATGIAGGRAYEQYF.

CDR3 region: CASSAPTRGLVYEQYF. The CDR3 bases are TGTGCCAGCAGCGCGCCAACCAGGGGGCTTGTCTACGAGCAGTACTTC. This chain uses TRBV7-2 with TRBJ2-7, with TRBD1 matching over 8 bases. Germline V gene sequence: CDR1 SGHTA, CDR2 FQGNSA. Trimming removed 5 bases from V and 3 bases from J; junction bases left unmatched: 12. The CDR3 is 16 residues long. The full variable domain, in which reference TRBV7-2 and TRBJ2-7 provide the parts outside the CDR3, is GAGVSQSPSNKVTEKGKDVELRCDPISGHTALYWYRQSLGQGLEFLIYFQGNSAPDKSGLPSDRFSAERTGGSVSTLTIQRTQQEDSAVYLCASSAPTRGLVYEQYFGPGTRLTVT.